The 17 T cell receptor beta chains given below trace back to one sample, sequenced in a study of blood T cell repertoires in COVID-19 (dated by TCRdb to about 2020). The library was made by the immunoSEQ multiplex PCR assay. Held by TCRdb, this immuneACCESS table contains in-frame sequences only and omits some clones. Under half of the omission traces to an unresolved V gene where checked; the cause of the rest is unknown. The sample data list some 9,000 clones, and 75% to 95% of these were observed just once. The ten largest make up 4% to 4.5% of the sample. The sequencing input was peripheral blood. The receptors were gathered from a woman aged 50 to 60 with active COVID-19.

The V call is TRBV10-2, the J call TRBJ1-1; the D gene is possibly TRBD1 (6 bases). Germline V CDR1 and CDR2: WSHSY, SAAADI. The length of the CDR3 is 15 residues. V dropped 3 bases and J dropped 0 bases, with 11 bases sitting between them. The CDR3 region is CASSDPGQMNTEAFF. CDR3 nucleotides: TGCGCCAGCAGTGATCCGGGACAAATGAACACTGAAGCTTTCTTT.

The chain couples TRBV24-1 to TRBJ2-1, with D possibly matching TRBD1 (5 bases). This CDR3 has 15 amino acids. Between the trimmed V and J ends, which lost 6 bases and 4 bases, there was a span of 15 bases. Germline V gene data show CDR1 as KGHDR and CDR2 as SFDVKD. CDR3 sequence: CATSSPRREYNEQFF. The CDR3 nucleotides are TGTGCCACCAGTAGCCCCCGCAGGGAATACAATGAGCAGTTCTTC.

This clone was detected once. The J gene is TRBJ1-4, the V gene TRBV28; possibly TRBD1 for D (5 bases). The ends were cut back, 0 bases at V and 0 bases at J, with 11 bases in the middle. Germline CDR1 and CDR2: MDHEN and SYDVKM. The CDR3 is 17 amino acids. CDR3 loop: CASSLWGWTTTNEKLFF. In nucleotides, the CDR3 is TGTGCCAGCAGTTTATGGGGTTGGACAACAACTAATGAAAAACTGTTTTTT.

The chain uses TRBV7-3 and TRBJ2-7; a possible D gene is TRBD1 (6 bases). Per germline, CDR1 SGHTA and CDR2 FQGTGA. The ends were cut back, 3 bases at V and 7 bases at J, with 13 bases in the middle. CDR3 length: 13 amino acids. CDR3 region: CASSLTSGTEQYF. CDR3 coding DNA: TGTGCCAGCAGCTTGACATCCGGGACAGAGCAGTACTTC.

The chain employs TRBV4-1 and TRBJ2-1; TRBD1 matches 9 bases. The junction had 8 bases not matched to a gene; V was cut back by 3 bases and J by 2 bases. CDR1 MGHRA and CDR2 YSYEKL come from the germline V gene. CDR3 length: 17 amino acids. CDR3 coding DNA: TGCGCCAGCAGCCATGCCCCCGGGACAGGGACCTACAATGAGCAGTTCTTC. This codes for CASSHAPGTGTYNEQFF.

V gene TRBV13 combines with J gene TRBJ2-1, with 9 bases fitting TRBD1. This CDR3 is built from 16 residues. V lost 5 bases, J lost 0 bases, and 5 bases stayed unmatched. CDR1 and CDR2 (germline): PRHDT, FYEKMQ (reference sequence). CDR3 nucleotide sequence: TGTGCCAGCAGCCCCGGGACAGGGAGCTCCTACAATGAGCAGTTCTTC. Its protein product is CASSPGTGSSYNEQFF.

The table lists this clone with a count of one. The chain carries TRBV9 and TRBJ1-5; the D is unclear. This CDR3 is 15 amino acids long. Trimming removed 4 bases from V and 0 bases from J, with 11 bases in between. Germline loops: CDR1 SGDLS, CDR2 YYNGEE. CDR3 DNA: TGTGCCAGCAGCCCTATGGCGGATAGCAATCAGCCCCAGCATTTT. It codes for CASSPMADSNQPQHF.

The chain recombines TRBV6-5 with TRBJ2-7; 7 bases map to TRBD1. The CDR3 totals 13 residues. The V gene end was trimmed by 8 bases and the J gene end by 3 bases; junction bases not matched to a gene: 7. Per the germline V gene, CDR1 is MNHEY and CDR2 is SVGAGI. CDR3 DNA sequence: TGTGCCAGCCTGGGACAGTCCTACTACGAGCAGTACTTC. Protein: CASLGQSYYEQYF.

This rearrangement joins TRBV28 to TRBJ1-1; 7 bases are a match to TRBD1. Germline lookup yields CDR1 MDHEN and CDR2 SYDVKM. V was clipped by 6 bases and J by 3 bases; unmatched bases: 7. There are 14 residues in the CDR3. The CDR3 region is CASSATGEHTEAFF. The CDR3, as DNA: TGTGCCAGCAGCGCTACAGGGGAGCACACTGAAGCTTTCTTT.

This chain connects TRBV27 to TRBJ1-6, with D maybe TRBD1 (6 bases). Trimming cost V 6 bases and J 7 bases, with 13 bases left between them. Germline V lookup: CDR1 MNHEY, CDR2 SMNVEV (reference sequence). There are 14 residues in the CDR3. The CDR3: CASSQQGTNSPLHF. The CDR3 DNA sequence: TGTGCCAGCAGCCAACAGGGCACCAATTCACCCCTCCACTTT.

CDR3: CASSVASGRGNEQFF. DNA for the CDR3: TGTGCCAGCAGCGTAGCTAGCGGGAGGGGTAATGAGCAGTTCTTC. The chain links TRBV9 to TRBJ2-1, with TRBD2 matching 12 bases. V was clipped by 0 bases and J by 7 bases; unmatched bases: 2. The CDR3 is 15 amino acids. Germline V CDR1 and CDR2: SGDLS, YYNGEE.

CDR3 region: CATSAPTHPNEQFF. CDR3 in DNA: TGTGCCACCAGTGCCCCTACCCATCCCAATGAGCAGTTCTTC. This sequence joins TRBV24-1 and TRBJ2-1; unclear D gene. Per germline, CDR1 KGHDR and CDR2 SFDVKD. The V and J ends lost 5 bases and 6 bases respectively, with 13 bases between them. CDR3 length: 14 amino acids.

The rearrangement links TRBV7-2 to TRBJ2-3; 10 bases map to TRBD2. Germline V gene sequence: CDR1 SGHTA, CDR2 FQGNSA. V lost 3 bases, J lost 2 bases, and 5 bases stayed unmatched. The CDR3 length is 16 residues. CDR3 sequence (DNA): TGTGCCAGCAGCTTTGAACTAGCGGGAACCACAGATACGCAGTATTTT. Protein: CASSFELAGTTDTQYF.

The rearrangement joins TRBV5-1 to TRBJ2-7, with 11 bases aligning to TRBD2. Germline assignment: CDR1 SGHRS and CDR2 YFSETQ. The CDR3 has 16 residues. With V trimmed by 3 bases and J by 2 bases, 7 bases remained unmatched. In nucleotides, the CDR3 is TGCGCCAGCAGCTCGTCTAGCGGGAGGAACACCTACGAGCAGTACTTC. It specifies CASSSSSGRNTYEQYF.

The V call is TRBV4-2, the J call TRBJ1-2; TRBD1 matches 8 bases. The CDR3 contains 13 residues. The germline V gene has CDR1 LGHNA and CDR2 YNFKEQ. J gave up 5 bases and V 1 base, and 0 bases lay outside the gene matches. The CDR3 DNA follows: TGTGCCAGCAGCCAAGGACAGGGGTATGGCTACACCTTC. It encodes CASSQGQGYGYTF.

The CDR3 DNA follows: TGTGCCAGCAGCTTAGTCGAGGCTAGCGGGATGAACACCGGGGAGCTGTTTTTT. Translation: CASSLVEASGMNTGELFF. The V gene is TRBV7-6, the J gene TRBJ2-2, with 9 bases aligning to TRBD2. Germline CDR1 and CDR2: SGHVS and FNYEAQ. V lost 1 base and J lost 1; bases outside the gene matches: 7. This CDR3 has 18 amino acids.

The sample holds one count of this clone. This chain links TRBV12-3 or TRBV12-4 with TRBJ2-5; 8 nucleotides line up with TRBD1. V lost 10 bases, J lost 2 bases, and 6 bases stayed unmatched. The CDR3 is 13 amino acids. In DNA form, the CDR3 reads TGTGCCATCGGCAGGGGGCGGCAAGAGACCCAGTACTTC. Translated, it gives CAIGRGRQETQYF.